Presented here are 9 T cell receptor beta chains from one specimen sequenced in a study of post-analysis software for immune sequencing data. Their cognate antigens are unknown. Built from TCR beta cDNA, the libraries had unique molecular identifiers in them. From the PCR reads, TCRdb called clonotypes with MiXCR, one entry per CDR3 protein. The sample has about 380,000 distinct CDR3 sequences; about a third are singletons. The study, taken as a whole, reports: Controls showed lower frequencies than patients for five TRBV segments, and TRBV5-6, TRBV5-1 and TRBV20-1 were among these.

Sample: blood. The source of these receptors is a girl aged 10 to 17 with multiple sclerosis.

J is TRBJ2-7 and V is TRBV29-1, with 9 bases identical to TRBD1. Per the germline V gene, CDR1 is SQVTM and CDR2 is ANQGSEA. This CDR3 has 12 amino acids. V lost 5 bases to trimming and J lost 5 bases; unmatched junction nucleotides: 4. The DNA for the CDR3 is TGCAGCGTTAGACAGGGGGGGGACGAGCAGTACTTC. Amino acids: CSVRQGGDEQYF.

This clonotype has just a few counts. The CDR3 here is CASSYVAGDEQFF. For the CDR3, the DNA is TGTGCCAGCAGCTACGTAGCGGGAGATGAGCAGTTCTTC. The chain joins TRBV7-8 to TRBJ2-1; 9 nucleotides line up with TRBD2. This CDR3 is 13 amino acids long. The V gene end was trimmed by 4 bases and the J gene end by 8 bases; junction bases not matched to a gene: 3. Looked up from germline, CDR1 is SGHVS and CDR2 is FQNEAQ.

The rearrangement links TRBV21-1 to TRBJ1-5; the D call in the table, TRBD1, was not verified against the DNA. TRBV21-1 has pseudogene status. This CDR3 has 13 residues. The CDR3 sequence is CASSPDREQPQHF. As DNA, the CDR3 is TGTGCCAGCAGTCCGGATAGGGAACAGCCCCAGCATTTT.

The J gene is TRBJ1-5, the V gene TRBV5-1; 7 bases map to TRBD1. V was pared by 0 bases and J by 4 bases, with 10 bases of the junction left unmatched. The V gene's germline CDR1 is SGHRS and CDR2 YFSETQ. CDR3 length: 17 amino acids. The CDR3 here is CASSLEPLTGSNQPQHF. For the CDR3, the DNA is TGCGCCAGCAGCTTGGAGCCACTGACAGGGAGTAATCAGCCCCAGCATTTT.

The CDR3 DNA reads as TGTGCCAGCAGCTTAAAGACGGGGGTGACAGATACGCAGTATTTT. It specifies CASSLKTGVTDTQYF. V usage is TRBV7-3 and J usage is TRBJ2-3; a possible D gene is TRBD2 (6 bases). V was trimmed by 1 base and J by 3 bases, leaving 11 bases between them. This CDR3 contains 15 residues. Germline CDR1 reads SGHTA; CDR2 reads FQGTGA.

The gene calls are TRBV30 and TRBJ2-1, with D possibly being TRBD1 or TRBD2 (5 bases each). The V and J ends lost 0 bases and 14 bases respectively, with 14 bases between them. Germline V gene data show CDR1 as GTSNPN and CDR2 as SVGIG (reference sequence). This CDR3 is built from 12 residues. This CDR3 reads CAWSVTNGAKFF. CDR3 DNA: TGTGCCTGGAGTGTTACTAACGGGGCGAAGTTCTTC.

This clonotype occurred a few times. V and J are TRBV28 and TRBJ2-7; possibly TRBD2 for D (5 bases). V gave up 7 bases and J gave up 0 bases, with 16 bases separating them. CDR1 is MDHEN, CDR2 SYDVKM, per germline. This CDR3 has 15 amino acids. Here the CDR3 reads CASNRGALSSYEQYF. The CDR3 DNA is TGTGCCAGCAACCGGGGAGCCCTAAGCTCCTACGAGCAGTACTTC.

Here the CDR3 reads CATSRQQGAHTGELFF. For the CDR3, the DNA is TGTGCCACCAGCAGGCAACAGGGGGCCCACACCGGGGAGCTGTTTTTT. This chain joins TRBV15 and TRBJ2-2; TRBD1 matches 9 bases. Trimming cost V 3 bases and J 3 bases; bases outside gene matches: 5. The CDR3 covers 16 residues. Germline V gives CDR1 LNHNV, CDR2 YYDKDF (reference sequence). The entire variable domain, with the rest obtained from reference TRBV15 and TRBJ2-2, is as follows: DAMVIQNPRYQVTQFGKPVTLSCSQTLNHNVMYWYQQKSSQAPKLLFHYYDKDFNNEADTPDNFQSRRPNTSFCFLDIRSPGLGDTAMYLCATSRQQGAHTGELFFGEGSRLTVL.

This chain links TRBV18 with TRBJ2-1, with D maybe TRBD1 (7 bases). Germline CDR1 and CDR2: KGHSH and LQKENI. The CDR3 has 16 residues. Between the trimmed V and J ends, which lost 3 bases and 2 bases, there was a span of 14 bases. CDR3 sequence reads: CASSPGGQATYNEQFF. The DNA for the CDR3 is TGTGCCAGCTCACCGGGAGGACAGGCTACCTACAATGAGCAGTTCTTC.